This T cell receptor beta chain was profiled in a study of T cell clonality in common variable immunodeficiency. Whole-study findings and limits: Authors noted CVID clonality's cause needs subpopulation repertoire sequencing. Compared with controls, CVID subjects had fewer shared TCRbeta clones. Patient heterogeneity in the CVID cohort limited correlations between repertoire features and clinical complications. Reportedly, TCR beta sequences from common variable immunodeficiency showed fewer deletions and N-nucleotide insertions.

This clone was observed at least ten times. The antigen is not known. Sequencing ends 3 residues short of the CDR3 end; the germline J gene provides the rest. Measured with immunoSEQ multiplex PCR; TCRdb has only the in-frame clones, and not every one. The sample includes about 64,000 clones, none of them occurring once. Germline lookup yields CDR1 MDHEN and CDR2 SYDVKM. The germline V and J ends were trimmed by 3 bases and 4 bases, with 7 bases remaining between them. The CDR3 consists of 13 residues. The rearrangement links TRBV28 to TRBJ1-5; D gene unclear. The TCR comes from a person between 18 and 70 years old in good health. Sequenced: peripheral blood mononuclear cells. CDR3 DNA (partial): TGTGCCAGCAGTTTTCCGGTTAATCAGCCC. Its translation: CASSFPVNQP. The whole CDR3 protein reads CASSFPVNQPQHF.